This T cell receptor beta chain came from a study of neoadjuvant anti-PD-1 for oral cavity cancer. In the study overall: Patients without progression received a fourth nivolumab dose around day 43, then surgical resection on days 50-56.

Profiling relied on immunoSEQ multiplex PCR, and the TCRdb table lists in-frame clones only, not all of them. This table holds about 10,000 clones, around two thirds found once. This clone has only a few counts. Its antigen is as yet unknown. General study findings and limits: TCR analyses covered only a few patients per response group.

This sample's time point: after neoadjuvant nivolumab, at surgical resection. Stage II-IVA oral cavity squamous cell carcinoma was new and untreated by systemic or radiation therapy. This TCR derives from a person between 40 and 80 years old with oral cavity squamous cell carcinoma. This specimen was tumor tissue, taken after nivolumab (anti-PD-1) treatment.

In DNA, the CDR3 is TGTGCCAGTATAACGCAGGGGAAAGTGAACACTGAAGCTTTCTTT. This gives the protein CASITQGKVNTEAFF. The chain employs TRBV19 and TRBJ1-1, with TRBD1 as a possible D gene (6 bases). Trimming shortened V by 7 bases and J by 0 bases, and 15 bases separated the two germline ends. Germline V gene sequence: CDR1 LNHDA, CDR2 SQIVND (reference sequence). The CDR3 length is 15 residues.